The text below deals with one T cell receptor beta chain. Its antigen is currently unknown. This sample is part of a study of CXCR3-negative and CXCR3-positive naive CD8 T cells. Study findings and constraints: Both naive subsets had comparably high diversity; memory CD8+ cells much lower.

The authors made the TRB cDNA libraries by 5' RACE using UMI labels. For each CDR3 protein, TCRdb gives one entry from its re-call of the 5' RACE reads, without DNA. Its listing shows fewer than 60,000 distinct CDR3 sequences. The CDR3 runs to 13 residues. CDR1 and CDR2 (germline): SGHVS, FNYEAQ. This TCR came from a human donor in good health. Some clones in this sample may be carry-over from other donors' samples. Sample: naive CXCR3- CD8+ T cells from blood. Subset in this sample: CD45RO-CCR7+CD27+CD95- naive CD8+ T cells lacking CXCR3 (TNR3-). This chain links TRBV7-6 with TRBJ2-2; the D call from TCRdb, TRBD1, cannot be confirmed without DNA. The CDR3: CASTTGKFGELFF.